The present TCR beta chain was sequenced within a study of cytomegalovirus exposure and HLA in healthy donors. Whole-study findings and limits: Using a false discovery rate of 0.05, a later analysis showed that 16,000 or so TCR beta sequences were associated with HLA alleles.

The PCR employed 60 Vbeta primers together with 13 Jbeta primers. Assay: immunoSEQ multiplex PCR; the TCRdb copy retains only in-frame clones and omits some. The table shows about 37,000 clones, with about 74% occurring only once. CDR3 length equals 13 residues. Germline CDR1 SQVTM, CDR2 ANQGSEA. Notes on this clone: Antigen unknown.

The sample was PBMCs. The sequence was collected from a man aged 25-40 years in good health and CMV-seronegative. The chain combines TRBV29-1 with TRBJ2-5, with 8 bases lining up with TRBD1. Judging by the DNA end, TRBJ2-7 fits better; the J call may be wrong. As DNA, the CDR3 is TGCAGCGTGCGGACAGGGAGCTCCTACGAGCAGTACTTC. Its protein is CSVRTGSSYEQYF.